This T cell receptor (beta chain) was recovered during a study of blood T cell repertoires in COVID-19. The germline gives CDR1 SGHDN, CDR2 FVKESK. The CDR3 is made up of 15 amino acids. Trimming removed 3 bases at V and 3 bases at J, with 11 bases between. The authors' processing: Estimation of nucleated cell counts relied on the amplification of reference gene primers. Libraries were prepared by immunoSEQ multiplex PCR; TCRdb keeps only in-frame clonotypes and omits some of them. The DNA gave D and trimming, while V, J and clone size come from that table. Among some 100,000 clones, 86% were seen once, and the ten largest hold around a tenth.

The clonotype originates from a man over 45 with acute or convalescent COVID-19. The sample consisted of peripheral blood. This sequence joins TRBV14 and TRBJ1-4; D not certain. As DNA, the CDR3 is TGTGCCAGCAGCCATGGTCGTAGAGCTAATGAAAAACTGTTTTTT. Its translation is CASSHGRRANEKLFF.